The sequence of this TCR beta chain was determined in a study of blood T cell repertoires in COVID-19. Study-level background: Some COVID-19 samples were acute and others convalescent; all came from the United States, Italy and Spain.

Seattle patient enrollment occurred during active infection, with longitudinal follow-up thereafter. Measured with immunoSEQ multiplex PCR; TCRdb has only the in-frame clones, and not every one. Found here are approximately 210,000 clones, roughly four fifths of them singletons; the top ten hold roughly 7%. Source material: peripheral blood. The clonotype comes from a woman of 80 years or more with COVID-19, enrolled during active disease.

The CDR3 DNA reads TGTGCCAGCAGTTTACGGGGGACAGCCAACTATGGCTACACCTTC. Translating it yields CASSLRGTANYGYTF. The rearrangement links TRBV27 to TRBJ1-2, with TRBD1 identical over 7 bases. The CDR3 contains 15 residues. The V gene end was trimmed by 2 bases and the J gene end by 2 bases; junction bases not matched to a gene: 5. Germline loops: CDR1 MNHEY, CDR2 SMNVEV (reference sequence).